This is a list of T cell receptor beta chains from one sample in a study of beta chain features in type 1 diabetes. The method was immunoSEQ multiplex PCR; TCRdb's version includes in-frame clones alone and lacks a portion of them. The sample has around 500,000 clones, around 28% seen once. The material sequenced was naive CD4+ T cells from blood. Every receptor here comes from a man aged 18 to 35 in good health. The conserved cysteine and the conserved F or W are not part of the CDR3 here. Clone size is given for some rows only: seen once, a few or many times, or a class if the clone is expanded.

CDR3	J	size	V
ASSPRGSNTDTQY	TRBJ2-3	NA	TRBV7-9
ASSRLPVANEKLF	TRBJ1-4	NA	TRBV18
ASSRDRSSYNEQF	TRBJ2-1	few	TRBV11-2
AISETGRDKETQY	TRBJ2-5	few	TRBV10-3
SVAGGSEAF	TRBJ1-1	NA	TRBV29-1
ASSFLSGITDTQY	TRBJ2-3	few	TRBV5-1
ASSLAPGRFYEQY	TRBJ2-7	once	TRBV7-2
ASSVVGGGIYNEQF	TRBJ2-1	NA	TRBV9
ASSIGENIQY	TRBJ2-4	NA	TRBV19
ASSYRSARTDTQY	TRBJ2-3	few	TRBV6-5
ASSTPGAQH	TRBJ1-5	few	TRBV19
ASSRAGADNQPQH	TRBJ1-5	few	TRBV7-9
ASRSGQGGEGYT	TRBJ1-2	NA	TRBV7-9
ASMLAGGIDTQY	TRBJ2-3	few	TRBV25-1
SVEALGLVPREQF	TRBJ2-1	NA	TRBV29-1
ATSRDRGLYNEQF	TRBJ2-1	few	TRBV15
ASSLTQEPTDTQY	TRBJ2-3	NA	TRBV7-2
ASSPRLWAGTDTQY	TRBJ2-3	NA	TRBV25-1
SVDVAGSREQY	TRBJ2-7	NA	TRBV29-1
ASSLANGGEQY	TRBJ2-7	few	TRBV7-2
SARGVDTQY	TRBJ2-3	few	TRBV20-1
ASSFGPGDEQY	TRBJ2-7	NA	TRBV7-2
ASSAGLAGGWEQF	TRBJ2-1	NA	TRBV28
ASSLDRDQPQH	TRBJ1-5	few	TRBV18
ASQQAREQY	TRBJ2-7	NA	TRBV10-3
ASSITGAFGTQH	TRBJ1-5	NA	TRBV19
ASSQKALAGEQY	TRBJ2-7	NA	TRBV4-3
AISDILSGSYNEQF	TRBJ2-1	few	TRBV10-3
AWIGDRGSGNTIY	TRBJ1-3	few	TRBV30
ASSYTDTQY	TRBJ2-3	NA	TRBV18
ASSARDRGNQPQH	TRBJ1-5	NA	TRBV2
ANGPSGRTSTDTQY	TRBJ2-3	once	TRBV10-3
ASSLFSSVGNEQF	TRBJ2-1	NA	TRBV27
ASSQEGSGRRETQY	TRBJ2-5	few	TRBV4-2
ASSSIQGGEQY	TRBJ2-7	NA	TRBV5-5
AWSVPRLSHEQY	TRBJ2-7	few	TRBV30
ASSLGSVDYGYT	TRBJ1-2	few	TRBV5-6
ASSLGGSGYEQF	TRBJ2-1	few	TRBV7-2
SVADGHQPQH	TRBJ1-5	few	TRBV29-1
ASSQLLHEQY	TRBJ2-7	NA	TRBV14
ASSVGGDSFASGNTIY	TRBJ1-3	NA	TRBV9